This T cell receptor (beta chain) was sequenced for a study of blood T cell repertoires in COVID-19 (dated by TCRdb to the early 2020s). Regarding the research as a whole: Samples from collaborators originated in the United States, Italy and Spain and spanned both the acute and convalescent phases of COVID-19. The prospective study material was composed of cDNA or gDNA derived from T cells, B-cell-depleted T cells, or PBMCs. A freely available public database, intended as a resource for researchers studying the immune response to SARS-CoV-2, is where the repertoires were released. Nearly every sample came with metadata listing a de-identified subject ID, COVID-19 status, age in years and sex. The samples were drawn from two sources: the first 160 participants of the ongoing ImmuneRACE study, and 1,000 to 1,500 subjects contributed by 6 global collaborators. The dataset comprised deeply sampled blood TCRbeta repertoires from subjects exposed to, actively infected with, or recovered from COVID-19. HLA class I and class II types, where available, came from metadata supplied by the sample provider rather than from assay-based typing.

The collaborating institutions used their own protocols to collect whole blood in K2EDTA tubes. Collaborator samples were shipped for TCRbeta analysis as frozen whole blood, isolated PBMCs, or DNA extracted from either sample type. In the case of this clone: Its target antigen remains unknown. The record has no base qualities; no much larger clone is one base away.

Study-wide conclusions, independent of this receptor: The amount of clinical and demographic metadata varied by source and participant and was provided uncurated.

The germline V gene encodes CDR1 SGDLS and CDR2 YYNGEE. Taken from cysteine to phenylalanine, the CDR3 has 14 residues. Only CDR3 DNA is held: 42 bases, read in frame from base 1. V gives up 3 bases and J gives up 4 bases, and the segment between their germline ends measures 12 bases. TCRbeta CDR3 regions were amplified from genomic DNA by means of the immunoSEQ Assay, a bias-controlled multiplex PCR. Per the source publication's procedure: The number of nucleated cells in each sample was estimated by amplification of reference gene primers within the assay. To quantify the absolute abundance of each unique TCRbeta CDR3 rearrangement, sequence reads were collapsed and filtered. For each sample, productive Simpson clonality was calculated by taking the square root of Simpson's diversity index across productive rearrangements. What TCRdb holds here is the immuneACCESS table cut down to in-frame rearrangements. Part of the clones is not present; checked against another copy, under half of the missing clones reflect an unresolved V gene, and the others are unexplained. V, J and clone size are taken as reported in that table, and D and trimming were inferred from the DNA itself. The table for this sample lists tens of thousands of clones; more than 70% of them were counted only once. About a fifth of the sample is taken by the ten largest.

The TCR comes from an elderly woman in a cohort sampled during active or convalescent COVID-19. The chain employs TRBV9 and TRBJ2-3; TRBD1 might be the D gene, on 5 matching bases. The sequenced sample was peripheral blood. DNA sequence: TGTGCCAGCAGCGCAGGGTTCGGTCCAGATACGCAGTATTTT. Its product reads: CASSAGFGPDTQYF.